The TCR beta chain described here comes from a study of metastatic and nonmetastatic thyroid tumors. MiXCR re-clonotyped the PCR reads for TCRdb. Altogether about 38,000 clones are present, approximately 44% being singletons, with the ten largest covering less than 25%. V shed 3 bases and J 8 bases; nucleotides not matched to a gene: 10. The CDR3 contains 15 residues. Germline V gene lookup returns CDR1 LGHDT and CDR2 YNNKEL (reference sequence). No patient had received any treatment before thyroid surgery. This clone appeared a few times. Its antigen is still unknown. The study's findings and limits: In blood and tumor, TCR beta diversity was reportedly significantly higher in malignant thyroid tumors than in benign nodules.

The V gene is TRBV3-1, the J gene TRBJ1-2; 9 nucleotides line up with TRBD1. The source of this sequence is a male donor with papillary thyroid cancer or a benign thyroid nodule (not recorded which). Some clones in this sample may be carry-over from other donors' samples. The source material was tumor tissue. The CDR3 sequence: CASSQKNRGHGGYTF. The CDR3 bases are TGTGCCAGCAGCCAGAAAAACAGGGGGCACGGCGGCTACACCTTC.